The 27 T cell receptor beta chains below were found in one sample sequenced in a study of CD8+ T cells in alopecia areata. Extracted from the samples, RNA was reverse transcribed into cDNA to serve as the sequencing template. The method was immunoSEQ multiplex PCR; TCRdb's version includes in-frame clones alone and lacks a portion of them. The data hold 95,000 to 110,000 clones, with roughly 53% observed a single time. Sequencing input: CD4+ T cells sorted from blood. The source of these receptors is a human donor in good health.

In this sample, this clone turned up a few times. This sequence joins TRBV7-2 and TRBJ2-7; D is unresolved. The CDR3 totals 12 residues. V was clipped by 4 bases and J by 6 bases, with 10 bases between them. Germline V CDR1 and CDR2: SGHTA, FQGNSA. CDR3 residues: CASSSPRFEQYF. In nucleotides, the CDR3 is TGTGCCAGCAGCTCCCCTCGGTTCGAGCAGTACTTC. Full variable domain (rest looked up from reference TRBV7-2 and TRBJ2-7): GAGVSQSPSNKVTEKGKDVELRCDPISGHTALYWYRQSLGQGLEFLIYFQGNSAPDKSGLPSDRFSAERTGGSVSTLTIQRTQQEDSAVYLCASSSPRFEQYFGPGTRLTVT.

This CDR3 is CASSQAGGTQETQYF. CDR3 nucleotides: TGTGCCAGCAGCCAAGCTGGGGGGACCCAAGAGACCCAGTACTTC. The chain joins TRBV4-2 to TRBJ2-5; a possible D gene is TRBD2 (6 bases). Germline V lookup: CDR1 LGHNA, CDR2 YNFKEQ. The CDR3 contains 15 residues. Between the trimmed V and J ends, which lost 1 base and 1 base, there was a span of 10 bases.

This chain connects TRBV7-2 to TRBJ1-2; D not certain. The length of the CDR3 is 14 residues. Germline lookup yields CDR1 SGHTA and CDR2 FQGNSA. Trimming left V 6 bases short and J 6 bases short, with 17 bases between. This chain's CDR3 is CASSLRHWRNGYTF. CDR3 coding DNA: TGTGCCAGCAGTCTTCGACATTGGCGTAATGGCTACACCTTC.

V usage is TRBV25-1 and J usage is TRBJ1-1, with D tentatively TRBD1 (6 bases). CDR3 length equals 14 residues. CDR1 is MGHDK, CDR2 SYGVNS, per germline. Trimming removed 3 bases from V and 1 base from J, with 9 bases in between. The CDR3: CASSDLGGNTEAFF. The CDR3 DNA follows: TGTGCCAGCAGTGACTTAGGGGGGAACACTGAAGCTTTCTTT.

The CDR3 protein is CASCGGGSYNREQFF. The CDR3 region has the DNA TGTGCCAGCTGCGGGGGGGGCTCCTACAATCGTGAGCAGTTCTTC. The chain employs TRBV27 and TRBJ2-1; 9 bases map to TRBD2. From germline, CDR1 is MNHEY and CDR2 SMNVEV (reference sequence). V shed 8 bases, J shed 9 bases, and the junction held 14 bases outside the gene matches. There are 15 residues in the CDR3.

To note about this clone: The DNA is left out, because the CDR3 cannot be placed on it with certainty; the CDR3 is given as TCRdb lists it. The chain couples TRBV9 to TRBJ2-4; the table calls TRBD2, which could not be checked here. Germline CDR1 and CDR2: SGDLS and YYNGEE. Inclusive of both ends, the CDR3 amounts to 14 amino acids. CDR3 loop: CASSVFGSGNIQYF.

The rearrangement joins TRBV29-1 to TRBJ2-5; D remains ambiguous. Per germline, CDR1 SQVTM and CDR2 ANQGSEA. The CDR3 has 12 residues. V lost 5 bases, J lost 1 base, and 8 bases lay in between. CDR3 sequence (DNA): TGCAGCGTTAAACGGTTCCAAGAGACCCAGTACTTC. Its translation: CSVKRFQETQYF.

This clone turned up a few times. The chain is built from TRBV25-1 and TRBJ1-1, with 9 nucleotides matching TRBD1. The CDR3 runs to 15 residues. Germline V gene data show CDR1 as MGHDK and CDR2 as SYGVNS. V was pared by 6 bases and J by 6 bases, with 11 bases of the junction left unmatched. The CDR3 DNA follows: TGTGCCAGCAGCTCTCCCGGGACAGGGATCGCTGAAGCTTTCTTT. Translating gives CASSSPGTGIAEAFF. The whole variable domain, remainder taken from reference TRBV25-1 and TRBJ1-1, is EADIYQTPRYLVIGTGKKITLECSQTMGHDKMYWYQQDPGMELHLIHYSYGVNSTEKGDLSSESTVSRIRTEHFPLTLESARPSHTSQYLCASSSPGTGIAEAFFGQGTRLTVV.

V and J are TRBV29-1 and TRBJ2-7; TRBD2 might be the D (5 bases). The CDR3 consists of 13 residues. Between the trimmed V and J ends, which lost 7 bases and 6 bases, there was a span of 19 bases. Germline lookup yields CDR1 SQVTM and CDR2 ANQGSEA. CDR3 region: CSATGLPVGEQYF. CDR3 DNA: TGCAGCGCGACCGGACTCCCCGTGGGCGAGCAGTACTTC.

This clone was seen a handful of times. This sequence joins TRBV5-6 and TRBJ2-5, with 8 bases fitting TRBD1. CDR1 SGHDT and CDR2 YYEEEE come from the germline V gene. With 3 bases clipped from V and 3 bases from J, the junction kept 1 base outside the gene matches. This CDR3 has 13 residues. The chain's CDR3 is CASSSDREETQYF. The CDR3 bases are TGTGCCAGCAGCTCGGACAGGGAAGAGACCCAGTACTTC.

This clone turned up a few times. J is TRBJ1-1 and V is TRBV7-2; D gene unclear. The CDR3 has 13 residues. V was trimmed by 2 bases and J by 4 bases, leaving 8 bases between them. The germline gives CDR1 SGHTA, CDR2 FQGNSA. CDR3 loop: CASSLSQTTEAFF. CDR3 DNA: TGTGCCAGCAGCTTATCACAGACCACTGAAGCTTTCTTT.

The CDR3 reads CSAGGGYEQYF. The CDR3 coding sequence is TGCAGTGCTGGAGGGGGGTACGAGCAGTACTTC. The chain couples TRBV20-1 to TRBJ2-7, with D possibly being TRBD1 or TRBD2 (6 bases each). The V gene lost 5 bases and the J gene lost 4 bases, with 9 bases spanning the gap. The germline V gene encodes CDR1 DFQATT and CDR2 SNEGSKA (reference sequence). The CDR3 runs 11 residues.

This clone came up a few times. The CDR3 DNA is TGTGCCAGCAGCGCCGGGACAGGGATAGATACGCAGTATTTT. This translates into CASSAGTGIDTQYF. This chain connects TRBV5-5 to TRBJ2-3, with 9 bases identical to TRBD1. After removal of 4 bases from V and 5 bases from J, the junction contained 5 bases not matched to a gene. The CDR3 runs to 14 residues. The germline CDR1 and CDR2 sequences are SGHKS and YYEKEE (reference sequence). The full variable domain, with the rest looked up from reference TRBV5-5 and TRBJ2-3, is DAGVTQSPTHLIKTRGQQVTLRCSPISGHKSVSWYQQVLGQGPQFIFQYYEKEERGRGNFPDRFSARQFPNYSSELNVNALLLGDSALYLCASSAGTGIDTQYFGPGTRLTVL.

The DNA for the CDR3 is TGTGCCAGCGGGACTTCCGTCACAGATACGCAGTATTTT. This gives the protein CASGTSVTDTQYF. V gene TRBV2 combines with J gene TRBJ2-3; D is perhaps TRBD2 (6 bases). CDR1 SNHLY and CDR2 FYNNEI come from the germline V gene. CDR3 size: 13 residues. The V end was cut by 8 bases, the J end by 2 bases, with 11 bases between. Using reference TRBV2 and TRBJ2-3 for the parts outside the CDR3, the full variable domain is EPEVTQTPSHQVTQMGQEVILRCVPISNHLYFYWYRQILGQKVEFLVSFYNNEISEKSEIFDDQFSVERPDGSNFTLKIRSTKLEDSAMYFCASGTSVTDTQYFGPGTRLTVL.

This rearrangement joins TRBV28 to TRBJ2-5; D remains unclear. Germline values: CDR1 MDHEN, CDR2 SYDVKM. The CDR3 totals 11 residues. V shed 6 bases and J shed 7 bases, with 9 bases lying between them. The CDR3 loop reads CASSSVLTQYF. Here the CDR3 DNA reads TGTGCCAGCAGCTCCGTTCTGACCCAGTACTTC.

The chain links TRBV5-6 to TRBJ1-5; D remains ambiguous. Germline CDR1 reads SGHDT; CDR2 reads YYEEEE. The CDR3 totals 14 residues. V gave up 0 bases and J gave up 7 bases, with 11 bases separating them. DNA of the CDR3: TGTGCCAGCAGCTTGGGGCTTGGGGAACAGCCCCAGCATTTT. Amino acids: CASSLGLGEQPQHF.

This clone was observed a handful of times. This sequence joins TRBV29-1 and TRBJ2-7, with a tentative D call TRBD1 (6 bases). Trimming took off 7 bases at V and 7 bases at J, with 17 bases between the two ends. This CDR3 is built from 12 residues. Germline assignment: CDR1 SQVTM and CDR2 ANQGSEA. The CDR3 region has the DNA TGCAGCGCCGGGACACAAGTGGGGGAGCAGTACTTC. Translating gives CSAGTQVGEQYF.

This clone has only a few counts. This chain joins TRBV20-1 and TRBJ2-4, with no clear D. The CDR3 is 11 amino acids. Germline V gene data show CDR1 as DFQATT and CDR2 as SNEGSKA (reference sequence). The V end lost 0 bases, the J end lost 6 bases, and 3 bases lay between the germline ends. The CDR3 coding sequence is TGCAGTGCTAGAGAGGGAAACATTCAGTACTTC. Translated, it gives CSAREGNIQYF.

The chain recombines TRBV30 with TRBJ1-5, with D hard to call. CDR1 and CDR2 (germline): GTSNPN, SVGIG (reference sequence). V lost 0 bases and J 0 bases, leaving 9 bases between the germline ends. This CDR3 has 15 residues. CDR3: CAWSVQSGSNQPQHF. The DNA for the CDR3 is TGTGCCTGGAGTGTACAGTCGGGTAGCAATCAGCCCCAGCATTTT.

CDR3 bases: TGTGCCAGCAGCGTAGGGGGATTGAGCTCCTACAATGAGCAGTTCTTC. Residues: CASSVGGLSSYNEQFF. This chain connects TRBV9 to TRBJ2-1, with unresolved D. In germline, CDR1 is SGDLS, CDR2 YYNGEE. The germline V and J ends were trimmed by 0 bases and 0 bases, with 10 bases remaining between them. The CDR3 spans 16 residues.

The chain links TRBV10-3 to TRBJ2-1; 9 bases map to TRBD2. The germline V gene has CDR1 ENHRY and CDR2 SYGVKD. The CDR3 totals 15 residues. The ends lost 10 bases at V and 4 bases at J; junction bases unmatched: 11. The CDR3 reads CASIAPRGGYNEQFF. The CDR3 nucleotides are TGTGCCAGCATCGCCCCGCGGGGGGGATACAATGAGCAGTTCTTC.

The gene calls are TRBV5-6 and TRBJ1-6; D not resolved. Germline assignment: CDR1 SGHDT and CDR2 YYEEEE. This CDR3 is built from 13 residues. Trimming took off 5 bases at V and 0 bases at J, with 3 bases between the two ends. The CDR3 nucleotides read TGTGCCAGCAGGAGCTCCTATAATTCACCCCTCCACTTT. Encoded protein: CASRSSYNSPLHF.

The chain is built from TRBV29-1 and TRBJ2-7; D ambiguous. The germline V gene encodes CDR1 SQVTM and CDR2 ANQGSEA. V lost 0 bases, J lost 1 base, and 10 bases lay in between. The CDR3 has 14 amino acids. The CDR3 region is CSVEDPRGSYEQYF. The CDR3 DNA reads as TGCAGCGTTGAAGATCCTCGCGGATCCTACGAGCAGTACTTC.

The V and J genes are TRBV29-1 and TRBJ2-1; D might be TRBD1 or TRBD2, each matching 6 bases. Germline V CDR1 and CDR2: SQVTM, ANQGSEA. This CDR3 is built from 13 residues. V dropped 7 bases and J dropped 5 bases, with 15 bases sitting between them. CDR3 sequence: CSASWGAHNEQFF. The CDR3 region has the DNA TGCAGCGCCTCCTGGGGGGCCCACAATGAGCAGTTCTTC.

This clone was counted between two and nine times. This rearrangement joins TRBV7-2 to TRBJ2-5; no firm D call. CDR3 size: 14 residues. The germline gives CDR1 SGHTA, CDR2 FQGNSA. V dropped 2 bases and J dropped 0 bases, with 7 bases sitting between them. The CDR3 loop is CASSLLGNQETQYF. In DNA, the CDR3 is TGTGCCAGCAGCTTATTAGGGAACCAAGAGACCCAGTACTTC.

V is TRBV5-6 and J is TRBJ2-7; D may match TRBD1 or TRBD2 (5 bases each). The germline gives CDR1 SGHDT, CDR2 YYEEEE. The CDR3 runs 13 residues. The germline V and J ends were trimmed by 4 bases and 1 base, with 9 bases remaining between them. The CDR3: CASSPGPSYEQYF. CDR3 sequence (DNA): TGTGCCAGCAGCCCGGGGCCTTCCTACGAGCAGTACTTC. The entire variable domain, with the rest obtained from reference TRBV5-6 and TRBJ2-7, is as follows: DAGVTQSPTHLIKTRGQQVTLRCSPKSGHDTVSWYQQALGQGPQFIFQYYEEEERQRGNFPDRFSGHQFPNYSSELNVNALLLGDSALYLCASSPGPSYEQYFGPGTRLTVT.

The gene calls are TRBV6-5 and TRBJ2-3; TRBD2 agrees at 11 bases. This CDR3 region has 15 residues. The germline V gene encodes CDR1 MNHEY and CDR2 SVGAGI. V shed 3 bases and J 5 bases; nucleotides not matched to a gene: 4. The CDR3 nucleotides are TGTGCCAGCAGTTATTGGGGACTAGCGGAAGATACGCAGTATTTT. Protein product: CASSYWGLAEDTQYF.